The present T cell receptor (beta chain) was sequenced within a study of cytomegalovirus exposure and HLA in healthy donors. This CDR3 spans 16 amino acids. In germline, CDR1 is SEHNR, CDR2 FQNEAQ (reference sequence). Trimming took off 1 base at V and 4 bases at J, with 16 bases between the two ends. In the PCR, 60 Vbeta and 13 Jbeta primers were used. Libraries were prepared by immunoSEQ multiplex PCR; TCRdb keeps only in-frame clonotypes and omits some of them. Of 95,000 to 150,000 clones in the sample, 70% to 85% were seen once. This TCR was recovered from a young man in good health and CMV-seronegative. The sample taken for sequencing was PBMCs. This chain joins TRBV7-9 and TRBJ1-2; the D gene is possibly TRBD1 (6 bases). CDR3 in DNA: TGTGCCAGCAGCTTAGTCACCCCAGGGGAGGGCTATGGCTACACCTTC. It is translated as CASSLVTPGEGYGYTF.